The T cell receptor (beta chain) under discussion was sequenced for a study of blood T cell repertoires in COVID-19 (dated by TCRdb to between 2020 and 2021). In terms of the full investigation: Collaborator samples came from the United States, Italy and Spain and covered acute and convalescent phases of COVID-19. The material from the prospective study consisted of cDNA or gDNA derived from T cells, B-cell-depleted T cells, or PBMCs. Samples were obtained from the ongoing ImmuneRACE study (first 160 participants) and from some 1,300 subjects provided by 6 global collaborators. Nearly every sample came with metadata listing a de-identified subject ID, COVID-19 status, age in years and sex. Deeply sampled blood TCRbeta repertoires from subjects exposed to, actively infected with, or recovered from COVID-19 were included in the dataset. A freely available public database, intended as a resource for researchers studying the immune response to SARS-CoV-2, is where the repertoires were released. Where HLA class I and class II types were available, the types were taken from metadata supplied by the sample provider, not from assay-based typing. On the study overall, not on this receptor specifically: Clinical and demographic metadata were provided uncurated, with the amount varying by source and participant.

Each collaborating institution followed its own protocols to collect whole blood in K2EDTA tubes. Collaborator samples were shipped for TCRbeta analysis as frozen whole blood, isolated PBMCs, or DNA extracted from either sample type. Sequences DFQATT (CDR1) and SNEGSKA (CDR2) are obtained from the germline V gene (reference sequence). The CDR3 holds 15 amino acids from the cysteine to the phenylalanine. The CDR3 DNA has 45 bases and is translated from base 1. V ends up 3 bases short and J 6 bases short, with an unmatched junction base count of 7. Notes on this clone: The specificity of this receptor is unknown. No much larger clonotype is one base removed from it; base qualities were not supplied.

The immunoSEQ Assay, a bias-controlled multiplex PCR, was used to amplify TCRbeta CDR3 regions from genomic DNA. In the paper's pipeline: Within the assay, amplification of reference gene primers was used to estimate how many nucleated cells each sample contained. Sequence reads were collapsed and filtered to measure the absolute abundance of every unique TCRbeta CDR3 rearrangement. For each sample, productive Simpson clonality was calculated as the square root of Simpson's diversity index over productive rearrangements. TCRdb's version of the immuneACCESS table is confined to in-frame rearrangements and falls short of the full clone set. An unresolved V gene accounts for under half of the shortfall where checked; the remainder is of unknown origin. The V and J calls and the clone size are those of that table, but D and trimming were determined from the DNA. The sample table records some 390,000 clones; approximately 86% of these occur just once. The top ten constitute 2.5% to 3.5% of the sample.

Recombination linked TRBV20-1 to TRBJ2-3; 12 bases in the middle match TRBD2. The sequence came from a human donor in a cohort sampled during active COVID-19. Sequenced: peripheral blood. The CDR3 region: CSASSTSGSPDTQYF. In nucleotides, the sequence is TGCAGTGCTAGTTCGACTAGCGGGAGTCCCGATACGCAGTATTTT.